These 25 T cell receptor beta chains were sequenced from one sample in a study of identical twins. TCRdb processed the 5' RACE reads anew with MiXCR; each CDR3 protein has one entry. The sample yields some 250,000 distinct CDR3 sequences, about 13% seen once. These same records also appear under a second study, on yellow fever vaccine responses in identical twins.

The sample consisted of memory (CD45RO+) T cells sorted from blood. The receptors were sampled from a woman in her late teens or twenties in good health.

In its sample, this clonotype was seen a few times. The chain has TRBV29-1 and TRBJ2-7; tentatively, D is TRBD2 (5 bases). V was pared by 3 bases and J by 5 bases, with 8 bases between. This CDR3 spans 11 amino acids. CDR1 is SQVTM, CDR2 ANQGSEA, per germline. The CDR3 region has the DNA TGCAGCGTTGATTCGGGGAACGAGCAGTACTTC. This gives the protein CSVDSGNEQYF.

J is TRBJ2-7 and V is TRBV28; TRBD2 agrees at 14 bases. The CDR3 covers 16 residues. Trimming cost V 6 bases and J 5 bases; bases outside gene matches: 9. Germline V gene lookup returns CDR1 MDHEN and CDR2 SYDVKM. In DNA, the CDR3 is TGTGCCAGCAGGAAGGGCGGGACTAGCGGGAGTAACGAGCAGTACTTC. Its protein is CASRKGGTSGSNEQYF.

This clonotype came up a few times. The DNA for the CDR3 is TGTGCCAGCAGCTCTAGCGGGGTAAAAGGGGTCGGGGAGCTGTTTTTT. This codes for CASSSSGVKGVGELFF. This sequence joins TRBV7-2 and TRBJ2-2, with TRBD2 matching 9 bases. CDR1 and CDR2 (germline): SGHTA, FQGNSA. The V and J ends lost 4 bases and 7 bases, in that order; junction bases with no gene match: 10. This CDR3 is built from 16 residues.

The CDR3 loop is CASSLAVGTSFHNEQFF. The CDR3 nucleotides read TGTGCCAGCAGCTTAGCTGTGGGGACTAGCTTTCACAATGAGCAGTTCTTC. The rearrangement joins TRBV7-2 to TRBJ2-1; the match to TRBD2 covers 9 bases. The CDR3 has 17 amino acids. Per germline, CDR1 SGHTA and CDR2 FQGNSA. Trimming at V came to 0 bases and at J to 5 bases, leaving 8 bases not matched to a gene.

This clonotype was counted a few times. The V gene is TRBV20-1, the J gene TRBJ2-7, with D possibly being TRBD1 (5 bases). Per germline, CDR1 DFQATT and CDR2 SNEGSKA (reference sequence). The CDR3 consists of 14 residues. The V end was cut by 7 bases, the J end by 3 bases, with 19 bases between. The CDR3 nucleotides are TGCAGTGTCCAGGGTCAGGCCGGTAACTACGAGCAGTACTTC. Protein: CSVQGQAGNYEQYF.

This clonotype was counted many times. J is TRBJ1-2 and V is TRBV12-3 or TRBV12-4, with a possible D match to TRBD1 (5 bases). CDR3 length equals 13 residues. Trimming shortened V by 5 bases and J by 6 bases, and 13 bases separated the two germline ends. The CDR3 is CASSPEGPHGYTF. DNA for the CDR3: TGTGCCAGCAGTCCAGAGGGGCCCCATGGCTACACCTTC.

The V and J genes are TRBV7-8 and TRBJ2-1; no reliable D call. The germline V and J ends were trimmed by 7 bases and 7 bases, with 11 bases remaining between them. Per germline, CDR1 SGHVS and CDR2 FQNEAQ. This CDR3 spans 12 amino acids. This CDR3 reads CASTPQSNEQFF. The CDR3 DNA is TGTGCCAGCACCCCCCAATCAAATGAGCAGTTCTTC.

This clonotype was picked up a small number of times. The V gene is TRBV6-1, the J gene TRBJ2-3; the match to TRBD1 covers 8 bases. The CDR3 covers 15 residues. Germline V gives CDR1 MNHNS, CDR2 SASEGT. Trimming at V came to 4 bases and at J to 6 bases, leaving 9 bases not matched to a gene. The CDR3 DNA reads as TGTGCCAGCAGTGCCGCCGGACAGGGCAAGGATACGCAGTATTTT. This encodes CASSAAGQGKDTQYF.

This clonotype was seen repeatedly, ten times or more. The chain employs TRBV12-3 or TRBV12-4 and TRBJ2-3; D is undetermined. The CDR3 consists of 13 residues. Trimming pared 6 bases from V and 6 bases from J, leaving 13 bases between. The DNA of the CDR3 is TGTGCCAGCAGGCTATCTGTCGGTGATACGCAGTATTTT. This encodes CASRLSVGDTQYF.

This clonotype has a count of ten or more. The V and J genes are TRBV29-1 and TRBJ2-1; 7 nucleotides match TRBD1. The CDR3 loop spans 13 amino acids. With V trimmed by 7 bases and J by 6 bases, 9 bases remained unmatched. Germline V CDR1 and CDR2: SQVTM, ANQGSEA. The CDR3 is CSAKPTGSNEQFF. The CDR3 DNA follows: TGCAGCGCAAAGCCGACAGGGAGCAATGAGCAGTTCTTC.

This clonotype has a handful of counts. The CDR3 spells CASKAALYEQYF. In nucleotides, the CDR3 is TGTGCCAGCAAGGCAGCCCTCTACGAGCAGTACTTC. The chain carries TRBV2 and TRBJ2-7; D unclear. Germline CDR1 is SNHLY and CDR2 is FYNNEI. The length of the CDR3 is 12 residues. Trimming left V 7 bases short and J 3 bases short, with 10 bases between.

The chain uses TRBV2 and TRBJ1-2; the D gene is possibly TRBD1 (5 bases). This CDR3 is built from 13 residues. Trimming removed 6 bases from V and 4 bases from J, with 12 bases in between. Germline V gene sequence: CDR1 SNHLY, CDR2 FYNNEI. The CDR3: CASRGRSGYGYTF. CDR3 DNA: TGTGCCAGCAGGGGACGGTCTGGCTATGGCTACACCTTC.

This clonotype was detected ten times or more. The chain is built from TRBV4-3 and TRBJ2-1, with 11 nucleotides matching TRBD1. The CDR3 consists of 20 residues. V gave up 4 bases and J gave up 4 bases; unmatched junction bases: 18. Germline V gene data show CDR1 as LGHNA and CDR2 as YSLEER. In nucleotides, the CDR3 is TGCGCCAGCAGCCGCCTCTTGGGGACAGGGGGTAGCCATTATTACAATGAGCAGTTCTTC. Protein product: CASSRLLGTGGSHYYNEQFF.

The sample holds many counts of this clonotype. The genes are TRBV29-1 and TRBJ2-5, with TRBD2 matching 8 bases. Germline assignment: CDR1 SQVTM and CDR2 ANQGSEA. J was trimmed by 2 bases and V by 6 bases; bases with no gene match: 11. The length of the CDR3 is 15 residues. CDR3 nucleotide sequence: TGCAGCGTCCCGGGGGGGGGAAGGAATCAAGAGACCCAGTACTTC. Protein: CSVPGGGRNQETQYF.

This clonotype was observed a few times. The CDR3 protein is CASSSRSGGASNEQFF. CDR3 DNA sequence: TGTGCCAGCAGTTCAAGGAGCGGGGGGGCGAGCAATGAGCAGTTCTTC. The J gene is TRBJ2-1, the V gene TRBV12-3 or TRBV12-4, with 10 bases lining up with TRBD2. Trimming took 4 bases from V and 6 from J; bases not matched to a gene: 9. CDR3 length: 16 amino acids.

This clonotype came up a few times. The chain has TRBV5-1 and TRBJ1-3, with 7 positions matching TRBD1. V shed 0 bases, J shed 2 bases, and the junction held 8 bases outside the gene matches. The CDR3 runs 17 residues. Germline assignment: CDR1 SGHRS and CDR2 YFSETQ. CDR3 in amino acids: CASSLDPGGTPGNTIYF. CDR3 sequence (DNA): TGCGCCAGCAGCTTGGACCCAGGGGGGACCCCTGGAAACACCATATATTTT.

A few counts support this clonotype. The rearrangement uses TRBV18 and TRBJ2-5; D perhaps matches TRBD1 (5 bases). V was clipped by 0 bases and J by 2 bases, with 7 bases between them. The CDR3 consists of 14 residues. Per the germline V gene, CDR1 is KGHSH and CDR2 is LQKENI. CDR3 bases: TGTGCCAGCTCACCACCCAACAGGCAAGAGACCCAGTACTTC. Translation gives CASSPPNRQETQYF.

The V and J genes are TRBV5-1 and TRBJ2-7; 10 nucleotides align to TRBD2. Germline V gene lookup returns CDR1 SGHRS and CDR2 YFSETQ. Trimming removed 4 bases from V and 3 bases from J; junction bases left unmatched: 7. This CDR3 has 15 amino acids. CDR3 bases: TGCGCCAGCAGCCCTAGCGGGGGAGAAGTCTACGAGCAGTACTTC. Its translation: CASSPSGGEVYEQYF.

This clonotype was seen more than once but under ten times. CDR3 sequence (DNA): TGCAGCGTTCTGGGACTAGCGGAGAGTGAGCAGTTCTTC. It encodes CSVLGLAESEQFF. V usage is TRBV29-1 and J usage is TRBJ2-1; 11 bases map to TRBD2. Germline trimming cut 5 bases from V and 9 bases from J; bases unmatched to any gene: 6. The CDR3 runs to 13 residues. Germline CDR1 and CDR2: SQVTM and ANQGSEA.

The chain couples TRBV15 to TRBJ2-2, with 12 bases lining up with TRBD1. V shed 5 bases, J shed 3 bases, and the junction held 4 bases outside the gene matches. Per the germline V gene, CDR1 is LNHNV and CDR2 is YYDKDF (reference sequence). The CDR3 loop spans 16 amino acids. CDR3 residues: CATSDGTGGHTGELFF. The CDR3 DNA sequence: TGTGCCACCAGCGACGGGACAGGGGGCCACACCGGGGAGCTGTTTTTT.

This clonotype has more than one count but fewer than ten. The chain combines TRBV28 with TRBJ2-7; the D gene could be TRBD1 or TRBD2 (5 bases each). CDR1 and CDR2 (germline): MDHEN, SYDVKM. CDR3 length equals 13 residues. V gave up 5 bases and J gave up 6 bases, with 14 bases separating them. CDR3 in amino acids: CASSGARRGEQYF. The DNA of the CDR3 is TGTGCCAGCAGTGGGGCCAGACGGGGCGAGCAGTACTTC. Based on the CDR3 plus reference TRBV28 and TRBJ2-7, the full variable domain is DVKVTQSSRYLVKRTGEKVFLECVQDMDHENMFWYRQDPGLGLRLIYFSYDVKMKEKGDIPEGYSVSREKKERFSLILESASTNQTSMYLCASSGARRGEQYFGPGTRLTVT.

The rearrangement uses TRBV30 and TRBJ2-7, with D possibly TRBD2 on 7 matching bases. The germline V gene encodes CDR1 GTSNPN and CDR2 SVGIG (reference sequence). Trimming removed 1 base from V and 2 bases from J, with 12 bases in between. This CDR3 is 14 amino acids long. The CDR3 loop reads CAWSAGGQAYEQYF. The DNA of the CDR3 is TGTGCCTGGAGTGCCGGGGGGCAGGCCTACGAGCAGTACTTC.

As to this clonotype: The germline gene is not matched at one end of the junction; a read error may be the cause. The chain is built from TRBV5-1 and TRBJ2-2; the D gene could be TRBD1 or TRBD2 (5 bases each). The length of the CDR3 is 14 residues. Germline loops: CDR1 SGHRS, CDR2 YFSETQ. CDR3 sequence: CASSRDLNTGELFF. CDR3 DNA: TGCGCCAGCAGCAGGGACCTGAACACCGGGGAGCTTTTTTTT.

V gene TRBV14 combines with J gene TRBJ2-4, with D uncertain. The CDR3 loop spans 16 amino acids. Germline values: CDR1 SGHDN, CDR2 FVKESK. V lost 3 bases to trimming and J lost 0 bases, with 12 bases between them. As DNA, the CDR3 is TGTGCCAGCAGCCACGCCGGGTGGGGAGCCAAAAACATTCAGTACTTC. Its protein product is CASSHAGWGAKNIQYF.

This clonotype was counted a few times. The genes are TRBV7-2 and TRBJ2-1; 9 positions agree with TRBD2. Germline CDR1 and CDR2: SGHTA and FQGNSA. The CDR3 is 14 residues long. V was clipped by 2 bases and J by 9 bases; unmatched bases: 5. The CDR3 sequence is CASSLPASGVEQFF. Written as DNA, the CDR3 is TGTGCCAGCAGCTTACCCGCTAGCGGGGTTGAGCAGTTCTTC. Supplemented by reference TRBV7-2 and TRBJ2-1, the full variable domain reads GAGVSQSPSNKVTEKGKDVELRCDPISGHTALYWYRQSLGQGLEFLIYFQGNSAPDKSGLPSDRFSAERTGGSVSTLTIQRTQQEDSAVYLCASSLPASGVEQFFGPGTRLTVL.